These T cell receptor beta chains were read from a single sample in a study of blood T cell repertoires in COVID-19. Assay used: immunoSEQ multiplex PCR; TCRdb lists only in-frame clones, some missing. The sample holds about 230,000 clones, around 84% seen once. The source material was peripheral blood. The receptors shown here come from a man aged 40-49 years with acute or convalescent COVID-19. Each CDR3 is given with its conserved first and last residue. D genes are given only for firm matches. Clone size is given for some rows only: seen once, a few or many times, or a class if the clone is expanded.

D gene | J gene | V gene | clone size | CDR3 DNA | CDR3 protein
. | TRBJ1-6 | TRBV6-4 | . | TGTGCCAGCAGTGAACAGGGCTATAATTCACCCCTCCACTTT | CASSEQGYNSPLHF
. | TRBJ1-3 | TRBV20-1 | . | TGCAGTGCTAGTGCGGGGGAGGGAAACACCATATATTTT | CSASAGEGNTIYF
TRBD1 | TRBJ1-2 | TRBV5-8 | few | TGTGCCAGCGCTCTCCCGGGACAGGGAACGAACTATGGCTACACCTTC | CASALPGQGTNYGYTF
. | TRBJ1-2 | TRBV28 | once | TGTGCCAGCAGTTGGAGGGTGTACTATGGCTACACCTTC | CASSWRVYYGYTF
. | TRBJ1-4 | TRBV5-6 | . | TGTGCCAGCAGCGCCGAGTCGACAAGCAGAAAACTGTTTTTT | CASSAESTSRKLFF
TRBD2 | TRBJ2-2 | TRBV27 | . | TGTGCCAGCAAAAACCTAGCGGGGAACACCGGGGAGCTGTTTTTT | CASKNLAGNTGELFF
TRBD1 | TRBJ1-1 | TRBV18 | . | TGTGCCAGCTCACCAATTCCGGGACAGGGAAGATTCGAAGCTTTCTTT | CASSPIPGQGRFEAFF
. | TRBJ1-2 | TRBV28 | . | TGTGCCAGCAGTTTTCCAGGGAGGGGCTACACCTTC | CASSFPGRGYTF
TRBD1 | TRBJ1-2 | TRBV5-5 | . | TGTGCCAGCAGCCCCGAACAGGGGCGCGGAGGGGGCTACACCTTC | CASSPEQGRGGGYTF
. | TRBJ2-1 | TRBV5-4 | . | TGTGCCAGCAGCTTGTCCTCTGAGCAGTTCTTC | CASSLSSEQFF
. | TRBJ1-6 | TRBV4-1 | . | TGCGCCAGCAGCCAAGATCTGTTCAGCTATAATTCACCCCTCCACTTT | CASSQDLFSYNSPLHF
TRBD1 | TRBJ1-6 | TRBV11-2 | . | TGTGCCAGCAGCATTAGACAGGGCTTCAATTCACCCCTCCACTTT | CASSIRQGFNSPLHF
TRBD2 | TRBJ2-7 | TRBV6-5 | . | TGTGCCAGCAGTTACCAAACTAGCGGGGAGGGCGAGCAGTACTTC | CASSYQTSGEGEQYF
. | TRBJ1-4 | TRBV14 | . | TGTGCCAGCAGCGCATACAGGGCCGGCGGTGAAAAACTGTTTTTT | CASSAYRAGGEKLFF
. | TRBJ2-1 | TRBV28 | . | TGTGCCAGTAGCAGAAACAATGAGCAGTTCTTC | CASSRNNEQFF
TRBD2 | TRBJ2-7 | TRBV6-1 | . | TGTGCCAGCAGTCCCGGGAGGGGCCCCTACGAGCAGTACTTC | CASSPGRGPYEQYF
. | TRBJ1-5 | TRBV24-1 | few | TGTGCCACCAGTGATCCTCGGGAAGGGGGTTTAAATCAGCCCCAGCATTTT | CATSDPREGGLNQPQHF
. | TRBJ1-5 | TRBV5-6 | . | TGTGCCAGCAGCGACATGAGCGGGGAACCCCAGCATTTT | CASSDMSGEPQHF
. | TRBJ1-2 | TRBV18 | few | TGTGCCAGCTCACCATCTCTTTTCGGAGGGGCGACATATGGCTACACCTTC | CASSPSLFGGATYGYTF
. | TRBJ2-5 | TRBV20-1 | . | TGCAGTGCTAGTTGGCAGGGGAAGGGAGAGACCCAGTACTTC | CSASWQGKGETQYF
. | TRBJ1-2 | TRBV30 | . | TGTGCCTGGAGTGTAGTCCTCTCCGGAGGGTATGGCTACACCTTC | CAWSVVLSGGYGYTF
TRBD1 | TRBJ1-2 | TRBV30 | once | TGTGCCTGGAGGAAATCCGGGACAGGGTTAGGCTACACCTTC | CAWRKSGTGLGYTF
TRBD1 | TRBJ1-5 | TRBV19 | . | TGTGCCAGTAGTATAACAGGGGTGGGCAATCAGCCCCAGCATTTT | CASSITGVGNQPQHF
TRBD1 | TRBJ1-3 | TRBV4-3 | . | TGCGCCAGCAGCCAAGATTACAGGGGATCCTCTGGAAACACCATATATTTT | CASSQDYRGSSGNTIYF
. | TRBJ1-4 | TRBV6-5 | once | TGTGCCAGCAGTTACTCATCCGGGTCCGTGGAACTGTTTTTT | CASSYSSGSVELFF